Each of the 11 T cell receptor beta chains below was sequenced from the same sample in a study of OX40 agonist ivuxolimab in advanced cancers. The data were produced by immunoSEQ multiplex PCR, yet TCRdb's version contains in-frame clones alone and is incomplete. The data hold approximately 43,000 clones, with more than 75% observed a single time. The sample in question was CD4+ or CD8+ T cells sorted from blood, obtained in a trial of the OX40 agonist ivuxolimab. These receptors originate from an adult with an advanced solid tumor such as melanoma, head and neck, liver or kidney cancer.

This clone was detected only once. The rearrangement joins TRBV9 to TRBJ2-3; D is undetermined. The CDR3 spans 13 residues. Looked up from germline, CDR1 is SGDLS and CDR2 is YYNGEE. V was cut by 4 bases and J by 5 bases, with 11 bases left in between. The CDR3 reads CASSPQVRDTQYF. In DNA, the CDR3 is TGTGCCAGCAGCCCCCAGGTCAGAGATACGCAGTATTTT.

The rearrangement uses TRBV15 and TRBJ2-1; D is possibly TRBD1 or TRBD2 (7 bases each). Germline assignment: CDR1 LNHNV and CDR2 YYDKDF (reference sequence). CDR3 length: 18 amino acids. V gave up 3 bases and J gave up 1 base, with 19 bases separating them. DNA for the CDR3: TGTGCCACCAGCAGGCAGCGGGGACAGACGCCTTCCTACAATGAGCAGTTCTTC. Residues: CATSRQRGQTPSYNEQFF.

The genes are TRBV19 and TRBJ1-5; D call uncertain. Trimming took 1 base from V and 1 from J, leaving 2 bases between them. Germline V gene lookup returns CDR1 LNHDA and CDR2 SQIVND (reference sequence). The CDR3 covers 13 residues. The CDR3 loop reads CASSIASNQPQHF. Here the CDR3 DNA reads TGTGCCAGTAGTATAGCAAGCAATCAGCCCCAGCATTTT.

This chain uses TRBV4-1 with TRBJ1-3; 8 bases map to TRBD1. The ends lost 8 bases at V and 4 bases at J; junction bases unmatched: 13. Looked up from germline, CDR1 is MGHRA and CDR2 is YSYEKL. This CDR3 is 16 amino acids long. Here the CDR3 reads CASRFTDRASGNTIYF. The CDR3 nucleotides are TGCGCCAGCCGGTTTACGGACAGGGCTTCAGGAAACACCATATATTTT.

V is TRBV6-6 and J is TRBJ2-1, with 9 positions matching TRBD2. The CDR3 sequence is 15 residues long. The germline CDR1 and CDR2 sequences are MNHNY and SVGAGI (reference sequence). The ends lost 6 bases at V and 8 bases at J; junction bases unmatched: 11. The CDR3 nucleotides read TGTGCCAGCAGCTTATGGGGTAGCGGGAGTGATGAGCAGTTCTTC. Encoded protein: CASSLWGSGSDEQFF.

This chain uses TRBV7-2 with TRBJ2-7; tentatively, D is TRBD1 (5 bases). The ends were cut back, 5 bases at V and 2 bases at J, with 10 bases in the middle. CDR1 SGHTA and CDR2 FQGNSA come from the germline V gene. This CDR3 is 13 amino acids long. Written as DNA, the CDR3 is TGTGCCAGCAGCCCAGACAGCCCCTACGAGCAGTACTTC. It specifies CASSPDSPYEQYF.

This chain connects TRBV29-1 to TRBJ2-2; 8 nucleotides line up with TRBD2. This CDR3 is 14 amino acids long. V shed 3 bases and J 6 bases; nucleotides not matched to a gene: 6. Germline values: CDR1 SQVTM, CDR2 ANQGSEA. Written as DNA, the CDR3 is TGCAGCGTTGAGTTGGTAGCGGGGCCCGGGGAGCTGTTTTTT. Translating gives CSVELVAGPGELFF.

This chain connects TRBV9 to TRBJ1-2, with a weak D call TRBD1 (6 bases). Germline assignment: CDR1 SGDLS and CDR2 YYNGEE. The CDR3 spans 16 residues. Deletions cut 3 bases from V and 7 bases from J, with 22 bases between. The CDR3 sequence: CASSATTGGAGAGYTF. DNA of the CDR3: TGTGCCAGCAGCGCCACCACGGGTGGGGCAGGGGCTGGCTACACCTTC.

V gene TRBV6-1 combines with J gene TRBJ2-7; weak D call: TRBD1 (5 bases). Germline V CDR1 and CDR2: MNHNS, SASEGT. CDR3 size: 15 residues. The ends were cut back, 6 bases at V and 4 bases at J, with 19 bases in the middle. The chain's CDR3 is CASRDINRMSYEQYF. The CDR3, as DNA: TGTGCCAGCAGGGATATTAACAGGATGTCGTACGAGCAGTACTTC.

The chain employs TRBV9 and TRBJ2-3, with D unclear. The CDR3 runs to 14 residues. CDR1 SGDLS and CDR2 YYNGEE come from the germline V gene. The V end was cut by 3 bases, the J end by 5 bases, with 13 bases between. The CDR3 loop reads CASSGRPVGDTQYF. In DNA form, the CDR3 reads TGTGCCAGCAGCGGACGTCCCGTAGGAGATACGCAGTATTTT.

The rearrangement joins TRBV5-4 to TRBJ2-5, with TRBD2 matching over 7 bases. This CDR3 spans 14 amino acids. Germline-derived CDR1 and CDR2 are SGHNT and YYREEE (reference sequence). Trimming removed 0 bases from V and 5 bases from J; junction bases left unmatched: 4. The CDR3 reads CASSLGGRMETQYF. The CDR3 DNA follows: TGTGCCAGCAGCTTGGGCGGGAGAATGGAGACCCAGTACTTC.